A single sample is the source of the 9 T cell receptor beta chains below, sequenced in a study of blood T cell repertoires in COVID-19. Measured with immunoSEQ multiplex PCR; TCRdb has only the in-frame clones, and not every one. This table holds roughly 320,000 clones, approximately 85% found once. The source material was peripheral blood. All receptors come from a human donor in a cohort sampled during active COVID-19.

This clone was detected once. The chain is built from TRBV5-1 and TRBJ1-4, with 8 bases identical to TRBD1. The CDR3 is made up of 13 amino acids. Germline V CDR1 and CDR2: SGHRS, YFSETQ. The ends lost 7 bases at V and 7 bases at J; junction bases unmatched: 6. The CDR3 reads CASATGVSEKLFF. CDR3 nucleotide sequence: TGCGCCAGCGCGACAGGGGTTAGTGAAAAACTGTTTTTT.

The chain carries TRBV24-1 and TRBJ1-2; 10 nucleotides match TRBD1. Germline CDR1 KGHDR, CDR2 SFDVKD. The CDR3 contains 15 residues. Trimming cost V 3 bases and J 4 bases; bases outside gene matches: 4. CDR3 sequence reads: CATSDPGQGIYGYTF. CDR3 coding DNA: TGTGCCACCAGTGATCCGGGACAGGGGATCTATGGCTACACCTTC.

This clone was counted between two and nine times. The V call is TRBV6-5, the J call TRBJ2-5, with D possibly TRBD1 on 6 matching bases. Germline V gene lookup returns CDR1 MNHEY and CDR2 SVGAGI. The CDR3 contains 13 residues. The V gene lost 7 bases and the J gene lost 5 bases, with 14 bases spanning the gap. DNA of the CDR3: TGTGCCAGCACCAGACAGGAAGCGGAGACCCAGTACTTC. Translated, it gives CASTRQEAETQYF.

CDR3 amino acids: CSVVPGLGNTEAFF. The CDR3 nucleotides are TGCAGCGTTGTACCGGGACTTGGGAACACTGAAGCTTTCTTT. V gene TRBV29-1 combines with J gene TRBJ1-1, with a weak D call TRBD1 (5 bases). The V gene's germline CDR1 is SQVTM and CDR2 ANQGSEA. With 4 bases removed from V and 1 base from J, the gap between germline ends came to 13 bases. The CDR3 is 14 residues long.

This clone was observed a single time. CDR3 protein: CASSELYNEQFF. CDR3 coding DNA: TGTGCCAGCAGCGAACTTTACAATGAGCAGTTCTTC. V gene TRBV9 combines with J gene TRBJ2-1; D uncertain. This CDR3 contains 12 residues. The V gene lost 3 bases and the J gene lost 4 bases, with 5 bases spanning the gap. Germline V gene data show CDR1 as SGDLS and CDR2 as YYNGEE.

The CDR3: CASSDDRKDGYTF. CDR3 in DNA: TGTGCCAGCAGTGATGACAGGAAGGATGGCTACACCTTC. The V call is TRBV2, the J call TRBJ1-2; possibly TRBD1 for D (6 bases). V gave up 3 bases and J gave up 6 bases, with 11 bases separating them. The CDR3 contains 13 residues. CDR1 is SNHLY, CDR2 FYNNEI, per germline.

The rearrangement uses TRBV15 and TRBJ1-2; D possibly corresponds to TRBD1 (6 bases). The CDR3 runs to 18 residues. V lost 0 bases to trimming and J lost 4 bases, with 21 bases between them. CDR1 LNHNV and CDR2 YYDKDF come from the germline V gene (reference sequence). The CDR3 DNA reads TGTGCCACCAGCAGAGACGGGGGGCGCTATATAGATGTCTATGGCTACACCTTC. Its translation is CATSRDGGRYIDVYGYTF.

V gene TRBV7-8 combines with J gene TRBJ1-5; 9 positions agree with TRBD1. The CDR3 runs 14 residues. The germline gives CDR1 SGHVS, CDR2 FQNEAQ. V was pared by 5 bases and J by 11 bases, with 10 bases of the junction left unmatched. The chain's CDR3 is CASSGGTGSLAQHF. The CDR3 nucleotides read TGTGCCAGCAGCGGGGGGACAGGGAGTTTGGCCCAGCATTTT. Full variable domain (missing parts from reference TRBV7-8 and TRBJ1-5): GAGVSQSPRYKVAKRGQDVALRCDPISGHVSLFWYQQALGQGPEFLTYFQNEAQLDKSGLPSDRFFAERPEGSVSTLKIQRTQQEDSAVYLCASSGGTGSLAQHFGDGTRLSIL.

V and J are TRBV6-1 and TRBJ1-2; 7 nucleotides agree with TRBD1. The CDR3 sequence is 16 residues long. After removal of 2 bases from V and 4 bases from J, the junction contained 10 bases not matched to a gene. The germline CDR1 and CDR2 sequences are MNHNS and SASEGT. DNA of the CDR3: TGTGCCAGCAGTGAAACGAGACAGGGTTTAAGCTATGGCTACACCTTC. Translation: CASSETRQGLSYGYTF.